The 2 T cell receptor beta chains listed next were all sequenced from one sample in a study of CD8 T cells in Susac syndrome. An input of about 0.5 to 1 ug of RNA was subjected to reverse transcription using random hexamers. A single record per CDR3 protein comes from TCRdb applying MiXCR to the immunoSEQ multiplex PCR reads. In the table there are approximately 160,000 distinct CDR3 sequences, 93% of which are singletons. Sequencing was carried out using CD4+ T cells from PBMCs. All receptors derive from a human donor with multiple sclerosis.

The chain couples TRBV12-3 or TRBV12-4 to TRBJ1-2; TRBD1 is a possible D gene (5 bases). Trimming removed 1 base at V and 6 bases at J, with 9 bases between. The CDR3 is made up of 13 amino acids. Here the CDR3 reads CASSLGQGDGYTF. CDR3 DNA sequence: TGTGCCAGCAGTTTAGGGCAAGGGGATGGCTACACCTTC.

The V gene is TRBV5-6, the J gene TRBJ2-6; no clear D gene. Germline CDR1 and CDR2: SGHDT and YYEEEE. Trimming took off 6 bases at V and 4 bases at J, with 5 bases between the two ends. This CDR3 spans 12 amino acids. The CDR3 DNA reads as TGTGCCAGCACCCTCGGGGCCAACGTCCTGACTTTC. Amino acid sequence: CASTLGANVLTF.